Included here is one T cell receptor beta chain sequence, with context. Its ends do not fully match the called genes, so a read error is possible. Here immunoSEQ multiplex PCR was the method, and the copy in TCRdb shows in-frame clones only, minus some. The data contain just under 75,000 clones, over 75% of them singletons. The data were obtained in a study of control samples from healthy donors and cancer patients. The CDR3 has 13 residues. Germline V gives CDR1 MGHRA, CDR2 YSYEKL. V gene TRBV4-1 combines with J gene TRBJ2-1; D is undetermined. This sequence originates from a woman aged 50 to 60 in good health. Sequences were obtained from blood. CDR3 bases: TGCGCCGGCAGCCAAGACGCCGCAGGCTGGGGGTTCTTC. Its protein is CAGSQDAAGWGFF.